One and the same sample provided the 10 T cell receptor beta chains below, sequenced in a study of tissue T cells after allogeneic stem cell transplantation. Time point meaning: mouse harvest day 14 after allogeneic transplant. Tail vein injection delivered 10^7 T-cell-depleted bone marrow cells and 10^6 splenic CD5+ T cells. Some clones are missing from TCRdb's copy, which holds only in-frame ones; the method was immunoSEQ multiplex PCR. The sample has over 7,500 clones, about a third seen once. The sequenced material came from skin. All receptors come from a female BALB/c mouse given C57BL/6 T cells with graft-versus-host disease after an allogeneic hematopoietic cell transplant.

Points on this clone: Each gene name is a mouse one. Read data end 1 residue before the CDR3 end; the end is taken from the germline J gene. V gene TRBV26 combines with J gene TRBJ2-1; 7 bases are a match to TRBD2. J lost 3 bases, V lost 1 base, and 3 bases had no gene match. The CDR3 contains 15 residues. Germline values: CDR1 KGHPV, CDR2 FQNQEV (reference sequence). Incomplete CDR3 DNA: TGTGCCAGCAGTCTGTTGGGGGGTTCCTATGCTGAGCAGTTC. Its protein product is CASSLLGGSYAEQF. The entire CDR3 reads CASSLLGGSYAEQFF.

Concerning this clone: Gene names follow the mouse nomenclature. The read ends 1 residue shy of where the CDR3 ends; the end is completed using the germline J gene. This rearrangement joins TRBV3 to TRBJ1-2; a weak D match, TRBD1 (5 bases). The V and J ends lost 0 bases and 3 bases respectively, with 11 bases between them. The CDR3 spans 15 residues. CDR1 and CDR2 (germline): SNHLY, FYNGKV (reference sequence). The CDR3 is CASSLAQGSDSDYTF. CDR3 DNA (partial): TGTGCCAGCAGCTTAGCGCAGGGTAGTGACTCCGACTACACC.

Notes on this clone: The genes and germline here are from mouse. The read terminates 1 residue before the CDR3 end, so the remaining end is supplied by the germline J gene. The genes are TRBV3 and TRBJ1-1; tentative D call: TRBD1 (6 bases). The CDR3 is made up of 15 amino acids. Germline assignment: CDR1 SNHLY and CDR2 FYNGKV (reference sequence). V gave up 0 bases and J gave up 2 bases, with 10 bases separating them. This CDR3 is CASSLAGTSNTEVFF. The CDR3 DNA, read in part, is TGTGCCAGCAGCTTAGCTGGGACATCCAACACAGAAGTCTTC.

Notes on this clone: Gene names refer to mouse genes. The CDR3 extends 1 residue past the end of the read, so its final part is completed from the germline J gene. V is TRBV31 and J is TRBJ1-1; perhaps TRBD1 as D (6 bases). The germline CDR1 and CDR2 sequences are GKSSPN and SITVG. Trimming cost V 0 bases and J 0 bases, with 11 bases left between them. The CDR3 consists of 15 residues. This CDR3 is CAWSLGGTTNTEVFF. Incomplete CDR3 DNA: TGTGCCTGGAGTCTAGGGGGGACAACAAACACAGAAGTCTTC.

On this clone: Gene and germline names: mouse. The read is 1 residue too short to cover the CDR3 end, so that end is filled in from the germline J gene. V gene TRBV16 combines with J gene TRBJ2-7, with unresolved D. Germline CDR1 and CDR2: SGHSA and FRNQAP. This CDR3 region has 11 residues. The V and J ends lost 0 bases and 6 bases respectively, with 3 bases between them. The sequenced CDR3 bases are TGTGCAAGCAGCTTAGATGGTGAACAGTAC. Protein: CASSLDGEQY. The full-length CDR3 reads as CASSLDGEQYF.

Concerning this clone itself: Here the gene names and germline are mouse. The read gets to within 1 residue of the CDR3 end, and the germline J gene fills in the rest. This sequence joins TRBV1 and TRBJ2-2; D gene ambiguous. CDR3 length: 12 residues. Germline values: CDR1 NSQYPW, CDR2 LRSPGD (reference sequence). Trimming removed 4 bases at V and 2 bases at J, with 2 bases between. The sequenced part of the CDR3 DNA is TGCACCTGCAGTGGGAACACCGGGCAGCTCTAC. It codes for CTCSGNTGQLY. The whole CDR3 protein is CTCSGNTGQLYF.

Worth noting for this clone: The gene symbols are mouse symbols. With the read ending 1 residue before the CDR3 end, the germline J gene is used to fill in that end. The chain recombines TRBV23 with TRBJ1-1; the D call of TRBD1 is as the table states it, not checked on the DNA. Germline-derived CDR1 and CDR2 are KGHTA and FQNQQP. This CDR3 comprises 13 residues. The CDR3 bases that were read are TGCTCCAGCAGTCAATCGACAGGGAAAGAAGTCTTC. Protein product: CSSSQSTGKEVF. From start to end, the CDR3 is CSSSQSTGKEVFF.

Comments on this clone: Gene and germline names: mouse. The read ends 1 residue shy of where the CDR3 ends; the end is completed using the germline J gene. The chain uses TRBV4 and TRBJ2-7; D gene unclear. V was cut by 4 bases and J by 0 bases, with 7 bases left in between. Germline loops: CDR1 LGHDT, CDR2 YNNKQL (reference sequence). This CDR3 has 13 amino acids. CDR3: CASSLQNSYEQYF. The DNA read from the CDR3 is TGTGCCAGCAGCTTACAAAACTCCTATGAACAGTAC.

As to this clone: Gene names and germline match the mouse. The read ends 1 residue early relative to the CDR3; the germline J gene fills the gap. V and J are TRBV16 and TRBJ1-4; 7 nucleotides align to TRBD1. V shed 0 bases, J shed 7 bases, and the junction held 5 bases outside the gene matches. Germline V gene data show CDR1 as SGHSA and CDR2 as FRNQAP. This CDR3 is 15 amino acids long. CDR3 DNA, as far as it was read: TGTGCAAGCAGCTTAGAAAGGGGGCGCACCGAAAGATTATTT. Its protein product is CASSLERGRTERLF. The full CDR3 is CASSLERGRTERLFF.

For this clone: Mouse gene names and germline throughout. The read ends 1 residue shy of where the CDR3 ends; the end is completed using the germline J gene. The chain carries TRBV26 and TRBJ2-5; 10 bases are a match to TRBD1. The germline gives CDR1 KGHPV, CDR2 FQNQEV (reference sequence). The CDR3 runs to 14 residues. The V segment lost 2 bases and the J segment 8 bases; nucleotides outside the gene matches: 4. The CDR3 here is CASSLGTGVGTQYF. The DNA read from the CDR3 is TGTGCCAGCAGTCTGGGGACAGGGGTTGGCACCCAGTAC.